This record covers a single T cell receptor beta chain. CDR1 is SEHNR, CDR2 FQNEAQ, per germline (reference sequence). The CDR3 has 15 residues. The ends lost 6 bases at V and 2 bases at J; junction bases unmatched: 9. The source of the sample is a study of cytomegalovirus exposure and HLA in healthy donors. Study information: From HLA-typed donors, an early data release held tens of millions of unique TCRs.

PCR involved 60 Vbeta and 13 Jbeta primers. Libraries were prepared by immunoSEQ multiplex PCR; TCRdb keeps only in-frame clonotypes and omits some of them. The table lists under 200,000 clones, around 77% of them singletons. The sequence was obtained from a man aged 55 to 69 in good health and CMV-seronegative. The chain couples TRBV7-9 to TRBJ2-5; TRBD2 aligns across 7 bases. Source material: PBMCs. In DNA, the CDR3 is TGTGCCAGCAGTTTACCGCGGGGGATGCAAGAGACCCAGTACTTC. Encoded protein: CASSLPRGMQETQYF.